Listed here are 3 T cell receptor beta chains from one sample, sequenced in a study of post-analysis software for immune sequencing data. Study observations and caveats: TRBV5-6, TRBV5-1 and TRBV20-1 were among a few TRBV segments more frequent in patients than controls.

Their recognized antigens are unknown. Unique molecular identifiers were present in the TCR beta cDNA libraries. One entry per CDR3 protein, called by TCRdb with MiXCR from the PCR reads. Among about 380,000 distinct CDR3 sequences, roughly 38% were seen once, and the ten largest hold 10% to 15%. The sample consisted of blood. These receptor sequences come from a girl aged 10-17 years with multiple sclerosis.

The V call is TRBV20-1, the J call TRBJ2-2, with D perhaps assigned TRBD1 or TRBD2 (5 bases each). V was shortened by 3 bases and J by 5 bases, with 13 bases between the two germline ends. Germline-derived CDR1 and CDR2 are DFQATT and SNEGSKA (reference sequence). The CDR3 totals 14 residues. CDR3 DNA sequence: TGCAGTGCTAGCTCCGGGGCTGGGACCGGGGAGCTGTTTTTT. It is translated as CSASSGAGTGELFF.

V gene TRBV7-3 combines with J gene TRBJ2-1; 7 nucleotides agree with TRBD1. From germline, CDR1 is SGHTA and CDR2 FQGTGA. V lost 5 bases and J lost 9; bases outside the gene matches: 7. There are 13 residues in the CDR3. The CDR3 sequence: CASSPETGVEQFF. In DNA, the CDR3 is TGTGCCAGCAGCCCCGAAACAGGGGTTGAGCAGTTCTTC.

The chain joins TRBV6-5 to TRBJ1-5, with a possible D match to TRBD1 (5 bases). V was trimmed by 2 bases and J by 3 bases, leaving 11 bases between them. CDR3 length: 15 amino acids. Looked up from germline, CDR1 is MNHEY and CDR2 is SVGAGI. In nucleotides, the CDR3 is TGTGCCAGCAGTTACGGCTGGGGCAACAATCAGCCCCAGCATTTT. Protein product: CASSYGWGNNQPQHF.